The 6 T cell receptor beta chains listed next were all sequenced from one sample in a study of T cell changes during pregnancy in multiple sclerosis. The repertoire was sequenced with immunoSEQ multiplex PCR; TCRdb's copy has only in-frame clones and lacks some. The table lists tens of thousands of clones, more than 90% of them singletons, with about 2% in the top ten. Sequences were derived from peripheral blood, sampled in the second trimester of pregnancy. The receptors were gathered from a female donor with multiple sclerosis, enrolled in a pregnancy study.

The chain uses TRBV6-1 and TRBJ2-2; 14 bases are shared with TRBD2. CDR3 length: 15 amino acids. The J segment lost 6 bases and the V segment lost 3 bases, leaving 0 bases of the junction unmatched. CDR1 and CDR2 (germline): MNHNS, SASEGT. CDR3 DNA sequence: TGTGCCAGCAGTGAGGGACTAGCGGGAGCCGGGGAGCTGTTTTTT. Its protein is CASSEGLAGAGELFF.

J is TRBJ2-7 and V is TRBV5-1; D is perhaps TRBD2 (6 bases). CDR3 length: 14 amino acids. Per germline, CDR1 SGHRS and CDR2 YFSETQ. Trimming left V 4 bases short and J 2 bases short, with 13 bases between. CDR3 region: CASSPGGNTYEQYF. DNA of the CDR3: TGCGCCAGCAGCCCTGGAGGGAATACCTACGAGCAGTACTTC. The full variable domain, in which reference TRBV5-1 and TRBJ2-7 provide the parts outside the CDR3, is KAGVTQTPRYLIKTRGQQVTLSCSPISGHRSVSWYQQTPGQGLQFLFEYFSETQRNKGNFPGRFSGRQFSNSRSEMNVSTLELGDSALYLCASSPGGNTYEQYFGPGTRLTVT.

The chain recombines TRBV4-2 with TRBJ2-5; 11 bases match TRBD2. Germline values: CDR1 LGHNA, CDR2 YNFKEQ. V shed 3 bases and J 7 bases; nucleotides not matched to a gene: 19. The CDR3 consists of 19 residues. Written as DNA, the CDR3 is TGTGCCAGCAGCCACACCGGGACTAGCGGCCCCGCCGTGATTAGGACCCAGTACTTC. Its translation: CASSHTGTSGPAVIRTQYF.

CDR3 sequence: CASSDPHGSGSEQYF. The CDR3 bases are TGTGCCAGCAGTGATCCACACGGGAGTGGGAGCGAGCAGTACTTC. The V gene is TRBV2, the J gene TRBJ2-7; D is perhaps TRBD2 (6 bases). The V gene's germline CDR1 is SNHLY and CDR2 FYNNEI. The CDR3 has 15 amino acids. The ends were cut back, 3 bases at V and 6 bases at J, with 18 bases in the middle.

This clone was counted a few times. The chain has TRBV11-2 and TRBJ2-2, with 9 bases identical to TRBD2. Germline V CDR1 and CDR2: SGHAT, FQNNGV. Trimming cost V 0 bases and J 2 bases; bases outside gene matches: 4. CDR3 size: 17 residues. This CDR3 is CASSLDSRGGNTGELFF. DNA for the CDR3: TGTGCCAGCAGCTTAGATTCGCGGGGGGGCAACACCGGGGAGCTGTTTTTT.

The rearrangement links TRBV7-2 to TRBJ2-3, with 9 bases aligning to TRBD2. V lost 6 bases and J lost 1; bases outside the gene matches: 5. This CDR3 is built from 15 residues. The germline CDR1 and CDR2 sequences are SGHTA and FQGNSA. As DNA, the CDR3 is TGTGCCAGCAGTGCTAGCGGGATAGGCACAGATACGCAGTATTTT. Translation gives CASSASGIGTDTQYF.